Given below is one TCR beta chain in context. What this receptor recognizes is not known. No base-level quality is on record; no much larger clone is a single base apart. Different DNA sequences within this sample yield the same CDR3. The V and J ends are trimmed by 4 bases and 0 bases, leaving 7 bases between them. The germline V gene (reference sequence) sets CDR1 to MNHEY and CDR2 to SMNVEV. Inclusive of the bounding cysteine and phenylalanine, the CDR3 is 14 residues long. The retained sequence is limited to the CDR3, 42 bases, with the frame set at the first base. The sample is drawn from a study of shared clonotypes between healthy human individuals (dated by TCRdb to about 2020). About the investigation overall: The cohort included a few men and a couple of women between 18 and 49 years of age. For each donor, CD4 naive and CD4 memory were each run on three plates, CD8 naive on two plates, and CD8 memory on one plate. Between about 0.9 and 8.9 billion PBMCs per donor were obtained by leukapheresis. Different laboratories and diverse techniques were used to prepare libraries and sequence TCR repertoires, to increase sequencing depth and limit assay-specific biases. To estimate repertoire size and how much clonotype sharing occurs between individuals, the study deeply sequenced the blood TCR repertoires of 5 or 6 healthy adults.

TCR CDR3 regions were amplified from genomic DNA by multiplex PCR using the deep immunoSEQ assay. Extracted genomic DNA from each cell subset was spread evenly across all wells of several immunoSEQ 96-well plates, with each plate serving as a replicate. Each replicate PCR for sorted subsets received about 200 ng genomic DNA, equal to roughly 29,000 T cell genomes. The purified libraries were quantified using a Qubit 3.0 fluorometer, sized with a Bioanalyzer 2100, and then quantified again using the KAPA Library Quantification kit. A separate single-read 150-cycle Illumina NextSeq 550 flow cell was used to sequence each immunoSEQ 96-well plate. From the authors' description of their analysis: Because the immunoSEQ output included only junctional sequences and no quality scores, the filtering could not be the same as the filtering used for full-length reads. To assign V/J genes and CDR3, sequences were annotated using PyIR, a Python wrapper for IgBLAST v1.9, with IMGT germline references. Reads were filtered out if the reads had weak V/J assignments (E-value above 1e-6), no CDR3, stop codons, out-of-frame junctions, or ambiguous translated residues. A V3J clonotype was defined by an identical inferred V gene, J gene, and CDR3 amino acid sequence. To compute the percentage overlap between repertoires, the number of shared unique clonotypes was divided by the size of the smaller repertoire. Richness of each repertoire was evaluated using RTK rarefaction, the Chao1 estimator, and Recon v2.1 estimates of unobserved clonotypes. For all TCRbeta clonotypes obtained by the gDNA method from a handful of donors, generation probabilities were computed with OLGA. Held by TCRdb, this immuneACCESS table contains in-frame sequences only and omits some clones. Under half of the omission traces to an unresolved V gene where checked; the cause of the rest is unknown. V and J calls and clone size are those listed in that table; D and trimming were worked out from the DNA. The sample table contains a few million clones; only one count was recorded for about 94% of them. Less than 2% of the sample is held by the ten biggest clonotypes.

Results and caveats for the whole study, not just this receptor: The genetic and exposure-history diversity represented was limited by the small number of donors. Sharing across a few donors was observed for approximately 4.6% of naive CD4, 3% to 3.5% of naive CD8, over 2% of memory CD4, and less than 0.45% of memory CD8 clonotypes. Based on pairwise subsampling, the degree of clonotype sharing among donors was expected to be affected by sequencing depth. Compared with non-shared clonotypes, the clonotypes found in all four sorted-subset donors had higher generation probabilities. Naive subsets generally had larger estimated clonotype richness than memory subsets. Rarefaction of sorted-subset datasets indicated incomplete sequencing despite the large sequencing depth. Sampling was restricted to blood, and TCR repertoires in tissues likely differ from the TCR repertoires found in blood.

CD8 naive samples were obtained by positive selection for CCR7 among CD45RO-negative cells, yielding a CD45RA+CCR7+ population from which TemRA cells were excluded. The donors were healthy, HIV-negative adults with no recently reported acute infections or vaccinations. Only Caucasian adults living in Nashville, Tennessee, USA were represented among the donors. Blood was obtained by leukapheresis, after which PBMCs were separated by Ficoll-Histopaque density gradient centrifugation and cryopreserved in liquid nitrogen vapor phase. Analytical flow cytometry was used to check the purity and quantity of each magnetically sorted T cell population. From each sorted fraction, genomic DNA was isolated and quantified by UV absorbance on a Nanodrop 2000c.

The sample consisted of naive CD8+ T cells from PBMCs. What the cell subset or site label conveys for this sample: CD45RA+CCR7+. In this chain, TRBV27 is recombined with TRBJ1-5; TRBD1 might be the D gene, on 5 matching bases. The TCR sequence derives from a man in his late teens or twenties in good health. Some clones in this sample may be carry-over from other donors' samples. The CDR3 region reads CASSSTGSNQPQHF. The DNA sequence follows: TGTGCCAGCAGTTCAACAGGTAGCAATCAGCCCCAGCATTTT.